A selection of T cell receptor beta chains follows, all from one sample in a study of cytomegalovirus exposure and HLA in healthy donors. Assay used: immunoSEQ multiplex PCR; TCRdb lists only in-frame clones, some missing. The sample contains 130,000 or so clones, just under 90% of which appear only once. Specimen: PBMCs. These TCRs come from a woman younger than 45 in good health and CMV-seronegative. Both conserved end residues are part of each CDR3. Fields, in order: D gene, clone size, V gene, J gene, CDR3 protein, CDR3 DNA. A D gene is named only where the DNA matches it firmly. The size of a clone is reported for some rows only, either as once, few or many, or as a class for expanded clones.

TRBD2	-	TRBV4-1	TRBJ2-5	CATARGLAGMIETQYF	TGCGCCACGGCAAGGGGACTAGCGGGGATGATTGAGACCCAGTACTTC
-	-	TRBV7-9	TRBJ1-1	CASSPLMDMGSEAFF	TGTGCCAGCAGCCCCCTGATGGACATGGGCTCTGAAGCTTTCTTT
TRBD2	-	TRBV11-2	TRBJ2-1	CASSLDVASGSYEQFF	TGTGCCAGCAGCTTAGATGTGGCTAGCGGGAGCTATGAGCAGTTCTTC
TRBD2	-	TRBV7-2	TRBJ2-7	CASSLELSGGFPYEQYF	TGTGCCAGCAGCTTAGAACTAAGCGGGGGGTTCCCCTACGAGCAGTACTTC
-	-	TRBV7-9	TRBJ1-1	CASSRREDMNTEAFF	TGTGCCAGCAGCCGCCGAGAGGATATGAACACTGAAGCTTTCTTT
-	-	TRBV7-9	TRBJ2-7	CASSRSVGSPGYEQYF	TGTGCCAGCAGCCGTAGCGTAGGGAGTCCAGGCTACGAGCAGTACTTC
TRBD1	-	TRBV27	TRBJ1-6	CASTRDSFGSPLHF	TGTGCCAGCACCCGGGACAGTTTCGGTTCACCCCTCCACTTT
-	-	TRBV10-1	TRBJ2-7	CASSDVSRDRSSYEQYF	TGCGCCAGCAGTGACGTCTCTCGAGACAGGAGCTCCTACGAGCAGTACTTC
TRBD1	-	TRBV5-1	TRBJ2-7	CASSMDRGQLYEQYF	TGCGCCAGCAGCATGGACAGGGGCCAACTTTACGAGCAGTACTTC
TRBD1	-	TRBV7-6	TRBJ2-2	CASSPGDRGWTGELFF	TGTGCCAGCAGCCCGGGGGACAGGGGATGGACCGGGGAGCTGTTTTTT
TRBD2	-	TRBV25-1	TRBJ2-1	CASSEYRVLAGGPGEQFF	TGTGCCAGCAGTGAATATAGAGTCTTAGCGGGAGGGCCGGGTGAGCAGTTCTTC
TRBD2	once	TRBV5-6	TRBJ2-1	CASSFWLAGGGSYMKQFF	TGTGCCAGCAGCTTCTGGCTAGCGGGGGGCGGTAGTTACATGAAGCAGTTCTTC
-	-	TRBV6-5	TRBJ1-2	CASSYSLGAALYGYTF	TGTGCCAGCAGTTACTCTTTAGGGGCCGCACTCTATGGCTACACCTTC
-	-	TRBV5-4	TRBJ1-1	CASSSEAPEAFF	TGTGCCAGCAGCTCAGAGGCCCCTGAAGCTTTCTTT
-	-	TRBV27	TRBJ1-1	CASSLSRGSAEAFF	TGTGCCAGCAGTTTATCCCGGGGGAGCGCTGAAGCTTTCTTT
-	-	TRBV18	TRBJ1-1	CASSPPRTENTEAFF	TGTGCCAGCTCACCACCGAGGACAGAGAACACTGAAGCTTTCTTT
-	-	TRBV4-1	TRBJ2-7	CASSQIVSRPRYEQYF	TGCGCCAGCAGCCAAATAGTGTCCAGGCCGAGATACGAGCAGTACTTC
TRBD1	-	TRBV19	TRBJ2-7	CASSKDRLSSYEQYF	TGTGCCAGTAGCAAGGACAGGCTAAGCTCCTACGAGCAGTACTTC
-	-	TRBV7-2	TRBJ1-1	CASSFQLNTEAFF	TGTGCCAGCAGCTTCCAGTTGAACACTGAAGCTTTCTTT
-	-	TRBV9	TRBJ2-1	CASSVAGGLYNEQFF	TGTGCCAGCAGCGTAGCGGGGGGCTTATACAATGAGCAGTTCTTC
TRBD1	-	TRBV4-3	TRBJ1-2	CASSQGQGSLYGYTF	TGCGCCAGCAGCCAGGGACAGGGGTCCCTGTATGGCTACACCTTC
-	few	TRBV5-6	TRBJ2-3	CASSEQNTDTQYF	TGTGCCAGCAGCGAACAGAACACAGATACGCAGTATTTT
-	-	TRBV7-2	TRBJ2-7	CASSLTSASLLFYEQYF	TGTGCCAGCAGCTTAACATCGGCTAGCCTTTTGTTCTACGAGCAGTACTTC
TRBD2	-	TRBV28	TRBJ2-5	CASSLGGSVQETQYF	TGTGCCAGCAGTTTGGGCGGGAGTGTCCAAGAGACCCAGTACTTC
TRBD2	-	TRBV6-4	TRBJ2-3	CASSEDSGTSGTDTQYF	TGTGCCAGCAGTGAAGATTCCGGGACTAGCGGCACAGATACGCAGTATTTT
TRBD1	-	TRBV19	TRBJ1-2	CASSSVTGGSGYTF	TGTGCCAGTAGTTCCGTTACAGGGGGCTCTGGCTACACCTTC
-	-	TRBV5-4	TRBJ2-1	CASRGGTYNEQFF	TGTGCCAGCAGGGGCGGGACCTACAATGAGCAGTTCTTC
-	-	TRBV7-8	TRBJ2-3	CASSLVSRWASDTQYF	TGTGCCAGCAGCTTAGTCAGTCGGTGGGCCTCAGATACGCAGTATTTT
-	-	TRBV7-2	TRBJ1-1	CASSIRGGGNAEAFF	TGTGCCAGCAGCATACGTGGGGGCGGTAATGCTGAAGCTTTCTTT
-	-	TRBV6-5	TRBJ1-1	CASRLTGLNTEAFF	TGTGCCAGCAGACTCACAGGGCTGAACACTGAAGCTTTCTTT
TRBD2	once	TRBV2	TRBJ2-7	CASSGLAGGEQYF	TGTGCCAGCAGCGGACTAGCGGGAGGCGAGCAGTACTTC
TRBD1	once	TRBV13	TRBJ2-2	CASSFRQGEGTGELFF	TGTGCCAGCAGCTTCCGGCAGGGGGAAGGAACCGGGGAGCTGTTTTTT
-	-	TRBV28	TRBJ1-2	CASSPGRGSYTF	TGTGCCAGCAGTCCGGGGAGGGGGAGCTACACCTTC
-	once	TRBV9	TRBJ1-3	CASSVPPLNTIYF	TGTGCCAGCAGCGTTCCTCCCCTAAACACCATATATTTT
-	-	TRBV5-6	TRBJ2-7	CASSLLSSYEQYF	TGTGCCAGCAGCTTGCTCAGTTCCTACGAGCAGTACTTC
-	-	TRBV6-6	TRBJ2-2	CASSPQGTGELFF	TGTGCCAGCAGCCCACAGGGCACCGGGGAGCTGTTTTTT
-	once	TRBV18	TRBJ1-4	CASSPTATNEKLFF	TGTGCCAGCTCACCGACAGCAACTAATGAAAAACTGTTTTTT
-	-	TRBV6-5	TRBJ2-6	CASSATESGANVLTF	TGTGCCAGCAGTGCCACAGAGTCTGGGGCCAACGTCCTGACTTTC
-	-	TRBV30	TRBJ2-1	CAWSVGAGVNEQFF	TGTGCCTGGAGCGTAGGGGCAGGGGTCAATGAGCAGTTCTTC
-	-	TRBV27	TRBJ2-7	CASSFSGSYEQYF	TGTGCCAGCAGTTTTTCGGGGTCCTACGAGCAGTACTTC
-	once	TRBV29-1	TRBJ1-2	CSSDPYENGYTF	TGCAGCAGCGACCCTTACGAGAATGGCTACACCTTC
-	-	TRBV9	TRBJ1-2	CASSVALWGGDGYTF	TGTGCCAGCAGCGTAGCTCTATGGGGGGGGGATGGCTACACCTTC
-	once	TRBV5-6	TRBJ1-1	CASSLGWGIMNTEAFF	TGTGCCAGCAGCTTGGGGTGGGGCATAATGAACACTGAAGCTTTCTTT
TRBD1	-	TRBV7-2	TRBJ1-3	CASSLGGQGLSGNTIYF	TGTGCCAGCAGCTTAGGGGGACAGGGGCTCTCTGGAAACACCATATATTTT
TRBD1	-	TRBV6-5	TRBJ1-1	CASSARDRGRITFF	TGTGCCAGCAGTGCCCGGGACAGGGGGCGGATAACTTTCTTT
-	-	TRBV28	TRBJ2-6	CASTEALKSGANVLTF	TGTGCCAGCACCGAGGCTCTGAAGTCTGGGGCCAACGTCCTGACTTTC
-	-	TRBV7-9	TRBJ1-5	CASSSGDQPQHF	TGTGCCAGCAGTTCAGGGGATCAGCCCCAGCATTTT
TRBD2	-	TRBV4-2	TRBJ2-7	CASSQEWGYGLAGVASSEQYF	TGTGCCAGCAGCCAAGAATGGGGTTACGGACTAGCGGGAGTTGCCTCTTCCGAGCAGTACTTC
-	-	TRBV9	TRBJ2-7	CASSVGQGFYEQYF	TGTGCCAGCAGCGTAGGCCAGGGGTTCTACGAGCAGTACTTC
-	-	TRBV13	TRBJ1-4	CASSLGVQGSPGKLFF	TGTGCCAGCAGCTTAGGAGTACAGGGTAGCCCTGGAAAACTGTTTTTT
-	-	TRBV5-5	TRBJ1-5	CASSPGLRRGNQPQHF	TGTGCCAGCAGCCCCGGGTTACGGCGGGGCAATCAGCCCCAGCATTTT
-	-	TRBV7-2	TRBJ2-3	CASSLAQATDTQYF	TGTGCCAGCAGCTTAGCACAGGCCACAGATACGCAGTATTTT
TRBD2	once	TRBV19	TRBJ2-5	CASSPVAGAKETQYF	TGTGCCAGTAGTCCCGTAGCGGGGGCAAAAGAGACCCAGTACTTC
TRBD1	-	TRBV9	TRBJ2-1	CASSTTGGGGGEQFF	TGTGCCAGCAGCACGACAGGGGGTGGAGGTGGTGAGCAGTTCTTC
-	-	TRBV4-3	TRBJ2-7	CASSQGWYSADDSYEQYF	TGCGCCAGCAGCCAAGGTTGGTATAGCGCTGATGACTCCTACGAGCAGTACTTC
-	-	TRBV11-2	TRBJ1-3	CASSFGFSGNTIYF	TGTGCCAGCAGCTTTGGCTTCTCTGGAAACACCATATATTTT
TRBD2	-	TRBV19	TRBJ2-3	CASSRSPGLAGEQYF	TGTGCCAGTAGTAGATCGCCGGGACTAGCGGGAGAGCAGTATTTT
-	-	TRBV9	TRBJ2-1	CASSPRGQPSSYNEQFF	TGTGCCAGCAGCCCGAGAGGCCAGCCGAGCTCCTACAATGAGCAGTTCTTC
-	-	TRBV11-2	TRBJ1-1	CASSLGQRGTEAFF	TGTGCCAGCAGCTTAGGCCAGAGAGGAACTGAAGCTTTCTTT